The 17 T cell receptor beta chains in this list originate from one sample, sequenced in a study of blood T cells in healthy people across ages (dated by TCRdb to the mid-2010s). The library relied on 5' RACE. Sequenced on an Illumina HiSeq 2500. A second roughly 7 to 11 cycle PCR used a sample-barcoded 5' primer and a J-beta primer mix. TCRdb ran its own pipeline on the public reads, namely fastp trimming at Q25 and MiXCR clone calling, and kept in-frame beta chains. Rows with one shared CDR3 protein collapse into an entry with the most common genes and DNA. In this sample the table shows under 2 million distinct CDR3 sequences, approximately 32% of which occur a single time. The leading ten clones occupy approximately 10% of the sample. The sequenced sample was blood. The receptors originated from a woman under 40 in good health.

This clonotype was counted between two and nine times. V and J are TRBV27 and TRBJ2-5; 7 bases agree with TRBD2. CDR3 length: 16 residues. Germline V gene data show CDR1 as MNHEY and CDR2 as SMNVEV (reference sequence). V lost 1 base, J lost 5 bases, and 10 bases stayed unmatched. The CDR3 coding sequence is TGTGCCAGCAGTTTATTAGGCGGCGGGGAGGGCGAGACCCAGTACTTC. It translates to CASSLLGGGEGETQYF.

The chain carries TRBV24-1 and TRBJ1-2; the match to TRBD1 covers 7 bases. V dropped 3 bases and J dropped 7; count of bases not matched to a gene: 7. This CDR3 region has 14 residues. Per the germline V gene, CDR1 is KGHDR and CDR2 is SFDVKD. CDR3 bases: TGTGCCACCAGTGATCGGGACAGTTCGGTTGGCTACACCTTC. Translating it yields CATSDRDSSVGYTF.

There are a few counts of this clonotype. Here the CDR3 reads CSVGDGFNQPQHF. The CDR3 nucleotides read TGCAGCGTTGGAGACGGATTCAATCAGCCCCAGCATTTT. The chain carries TRBV29-1 and TRBJ1-5; no clear D gene. Between the trimmed V and J ends, which lost 4 bases and 3 bases, there was a span of 10 bases. Germline V gene sequence: CDR1 SQVTM, CDR2 ANQGSEA. The CDR3 contains 13 residues.

V is TRBV5-6 and J is TRBJ2-2; 9 bases match TRBD1. With V trimmed by 0 bases and J by 6 bases, 9 bases remained unmatched. The germline V gene has CDR1 SGHDT and CDR2 YYEEEE. This CDR3 comprises 17 residues. The CDR3: CASSLAGTGRIAGELFF. The CDR3 DNA is TGTGCCAGCAGCTTGGCCGGGACAGGGAGAATCGCCGGGGAGCTGTTTTTT.

In its sample, this clonotype was seen a few times. The chain joins TRBV3-1 to TRBJ2-3; TRBD2 agrees at 10 bases. Trimming took 3 bases from V and 5 from J; bases not matched to a gene: 5. Per germline, CDR1 LGHDT and CDR2 YNNKEL (reference sequence). The CDR3 loop spans 15 amino acids. In DNA, the CDR3 is TGTGCCAGCAGCCATCTAGCGGGAGATAGAGATACGCAGTATTTT. Translation: CASSHLAGDRDTQYF.

The rearrangement uses TRBV6-1 and TRBJ2-1, with a weak D call TRBD2 (7 bases). Trimming removed 10 bases from V and 4 bases from J, with 17 bases in between. Germline CDR1 MNHNS, CDR2 SASEGT. This CDR3 is 14 amino acids long. The CDR3 region is CATKGGGIYNEQFF. DNA for the CDR3: TGTGCCACTAAAGGGGGAGGGATATACAATGAGCAGTTCTTC.

The genes are TRBV20-1 and TRBJ1-2, with D possibly being TRBD1 (6 bases). The CDR3 contains 14 residues. Trimming left V 6 bases short and J 7 bases short, with 21 bases between. Germline values: CDR1 DFQATT, CDR2 SNEGSKA (reference sequence). CDR3 region: CSAEPDSPVGGYTF. The CDR3 coding sequence is TGCAGTGCGGAACCGGACAGCCCAGTGGGTGGCTACACCTTC.

This clonotype showed up just a few times. The chain recombines TRBV9 with TRBJ2-5; D gene unclear. The CDR3 contains 12 residues. Trimming removed 3 bases from V and 7 bases from J, with 10 bases in between. Germline CDR1 is SGDLS and CDR2 is YYNGEE. This CDR3 reads CASSGQSGTQYF. CDR3 DNA: TGTGCCAGCAGCGGCCAGTCTGGGACCCAGTACTTC.

The chain joins TRBV7-9 to TRBJ2-7; D is unresolved. The CDR3 totals 13 residues. Per the germline V gene, CDR1 is SEHNR and CDR2 is FQNEAQ (reference sequence). Deletions cut 8 bases from V and 3 bases from J, with 14 bases between. The CDR3 DNA follows: TGTGCCAGCGGACCTACAGAGATCTACGAGCAGTACTTC. Protein sequence: CASGPTEIYEQYF. Full variable domain (outside the CDR3, taken from reference TRBV7-9 and TRBJ2-7): DTGVSQNPRHKITKRGQNVTFRCDPISEHNRLYWYRQTLGQGPEFLTYFQNEAQLEKSRLLSDRFSAERPKGSFSTLEIQRTEQGDSAMYLCASGPTEIYEQYFGPGTRLTVT.

This clonotype came up a few times. The rearrangement uses TRBV10-3 and TRBJ2-6, with D hard to call. CDR3 length equals 13 residues. With 8 bases removed from V and 2 bases from J, the gap between germline ends came to 7 bases. CDR1 is ENHRY and CDR2 is SYGVKD in the germline V gene. In nucleotides, the CDR3 is TGTGCCATCTATCGGGCTGGGGCCAACGTCCTGACTTTC. It encodes CAIYRAGANVLTF.

Concerning this clonotype itself: An end of the junction differs from the germline gene, which may be a read error. The chain employs TRBV6-5 and TRBJ1-2, with D perhaps TRBD1 (5 bases). Looked up from germline, CDR1 is MNHEY and CDR2 is SVGAGI. The CDR3 totals 15 residues. The DNA of the CDR3 is TGTGCCAGCAGTTACGACTTCGGGGCCTCCTATGGCTGCACCTTC. Residues: CASSYDFGASYGCTF.

J is TRBJ2-7 and V is TRBV5-8, with 8 positions matching TRBD1. The V gene end was trimmed by 2 bases and the J gene end by 8 bases; junction bases not matched to a gene: 3. CDR1 SGHTS and CDR2 YDEGEE come from the germline V gene. The CDR3 loop spans 12 amino acids. CDR3 DNA: TGTGCCAGCAGCTTCACAGGGGGAAAGCAGTACTTC. This sequence encodes CASSFTGGKQYF.

The chain recombines TRBV20-1 with TRBJ1-1, with TRBD1 matching 7 bases. Trimming removed 7 bases from V and 2 bases from J; junction bases left unmatched: 4. Germline CDR1 reads DFQATT; CDR2 reads SNEGSKA (reference sequence). This CDR3 has 12 residues. This CDR3 is CSVTGDNTEAFF. The CDR3 DNA reads as TGCAGTGTCACAGGGGATAACACTGAAGCTTTCTTT.

For this clonotype: A read error is possible here, since a much larger clone lies one base away. This rearrangement joins TRBV4-1 to TRBJ2-6, with D uncertain. Germline V gene lookup returns CDR1 MGHRA and CDR2 YSYEKL. Trimming took 4 bases from V and 4 from J, leaving 17 bases between them. The CDR3 consists of 17 residues. CDR3: CASSPAVQSLGANVLTF. In DNA form, the CDR3 reads TGCGCCAGCAGCCCCGCTGTACAGAGCTTAGGGGCCAACGTCCTGACTTTC.

This clonotype has ten or more counts. Here the CDR3 reads CAISESALATSPEQFF. In nucleotides, the CDR3 is TGTGCCATCAGTGAGTCGGCACTAGCGACCAGCCCTGAGCAGTTCTTC. The gene calls are TRBV10-3 and TRBJ2-1; TRBD2 matches at 7 bases. Unmatched junction bases numbered 11, after V lost 0 bases and J lost 9 bases. Germline CDR1 reads ENHRY; CDR2 reads SYGVKD. CDR3 length: 16 amino acids.

The J gene is TRBJ2-5, the V gene TRBV5-1; the match to TRBD1 covers 9 bases. The V gene's germline CDR1 is SGHRS and CDR2 YFSETQ. The ends lost 4 bases at V and 2 bases at J; junction bases unmatched: 9. The CDR3 contains 16 residues. The CDR3 nucleotides read TGCGCCAGCAGCCGGAGGGAGACAGGGGGTCAAGAGACCCAGTACTTC. Translation gives CASSRRETGGQETQYF.

The chain is built from TRBV20-1 and TRBJ2-1; tentatively, D is TRBD2 (5 bases). This CDR3 is built from 15 residues. Trimming pared 1 base from V and 7 bases from J, leaving 17 bases between. Germline V gene data show CDR1 as DFQATT and CDR2 as SNEGSKA (reference sequence). The CDR3 loop is CSARVGNRGANEQFF. CDR3 DNA: TGCAGTGCTAGAGTCGGGAACCGAGGCGCAAATGAGCAGTTCTTC.